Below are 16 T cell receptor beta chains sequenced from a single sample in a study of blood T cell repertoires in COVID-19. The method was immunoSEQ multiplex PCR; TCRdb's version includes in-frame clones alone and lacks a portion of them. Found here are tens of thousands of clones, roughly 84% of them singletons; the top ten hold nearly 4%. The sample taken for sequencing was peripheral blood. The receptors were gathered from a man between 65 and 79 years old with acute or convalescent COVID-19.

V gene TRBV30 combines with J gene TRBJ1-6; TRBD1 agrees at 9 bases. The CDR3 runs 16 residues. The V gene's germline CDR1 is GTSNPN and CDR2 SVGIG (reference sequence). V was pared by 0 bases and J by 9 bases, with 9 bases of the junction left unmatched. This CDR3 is CAWSVQGTGYSSPLHF. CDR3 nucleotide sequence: TGTGCCTGGAGTGTACAAGGGACAGGGTATTCTTCACCCCTCCACTTT.

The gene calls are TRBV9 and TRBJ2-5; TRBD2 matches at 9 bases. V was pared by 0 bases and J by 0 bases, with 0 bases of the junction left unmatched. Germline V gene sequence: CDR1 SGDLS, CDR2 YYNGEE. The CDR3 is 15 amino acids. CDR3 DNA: TGTGCCAGCAGCGTAGGCGGGGGGGACCAAGAGACCCAGTACTTC. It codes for CASSVGGGDQETQYF.

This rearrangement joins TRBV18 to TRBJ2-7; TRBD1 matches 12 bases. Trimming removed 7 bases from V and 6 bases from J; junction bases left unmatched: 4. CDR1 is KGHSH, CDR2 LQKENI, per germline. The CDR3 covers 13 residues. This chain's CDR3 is CASFPGQGAEQYF. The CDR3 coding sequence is TGTGCCAGCTTTCCGGGACAGGGGGCCGAGCAGTACTTC.

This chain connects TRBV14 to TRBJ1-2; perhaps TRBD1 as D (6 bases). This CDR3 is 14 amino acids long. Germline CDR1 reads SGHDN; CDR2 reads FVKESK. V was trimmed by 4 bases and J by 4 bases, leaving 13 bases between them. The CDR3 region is CASSRLTGFYGYTF. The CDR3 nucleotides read TGTGCCAGCAGCCGCTTAACAGGGTTCTATGGCTACACCTTC.

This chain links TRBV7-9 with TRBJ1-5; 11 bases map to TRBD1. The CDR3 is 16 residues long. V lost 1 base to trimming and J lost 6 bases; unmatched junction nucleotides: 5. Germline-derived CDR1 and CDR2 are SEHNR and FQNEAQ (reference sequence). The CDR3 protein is CASSLGRTGGGQPQHF. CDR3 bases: TGTGCCAGCAGCTTAGGGAGGACAGGGGGCGGTCAGCCCCAGCATTTT.

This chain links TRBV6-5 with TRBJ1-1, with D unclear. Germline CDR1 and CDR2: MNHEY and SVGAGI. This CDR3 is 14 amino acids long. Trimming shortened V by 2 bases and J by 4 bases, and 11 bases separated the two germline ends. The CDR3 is CASSYLPSRTEAFF. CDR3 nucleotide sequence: TGTGCCAGCAGTTACCTTCCTTCCCGCACTGAAGCTTTCTTT.

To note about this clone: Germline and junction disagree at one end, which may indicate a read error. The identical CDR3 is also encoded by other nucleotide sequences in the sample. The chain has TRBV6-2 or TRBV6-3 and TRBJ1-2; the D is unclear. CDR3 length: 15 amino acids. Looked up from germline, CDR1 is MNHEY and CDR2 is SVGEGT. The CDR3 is CASSYSGGPIYGYTF. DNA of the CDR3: TGTGCCAGCAGCTACTCCGGCGGGCCAATCTATGGCTACACCTTC.

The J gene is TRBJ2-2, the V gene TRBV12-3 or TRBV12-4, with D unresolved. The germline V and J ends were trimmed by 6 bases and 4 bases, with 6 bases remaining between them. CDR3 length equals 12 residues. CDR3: CASSPFTGELFF. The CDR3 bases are TGTGCCAGCAGCCCGTTCACCGGGGAGCTGTTTTTT.

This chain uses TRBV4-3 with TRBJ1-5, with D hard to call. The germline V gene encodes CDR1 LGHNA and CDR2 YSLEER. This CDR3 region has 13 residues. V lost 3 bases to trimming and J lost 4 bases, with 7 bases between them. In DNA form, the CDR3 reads TGCGCCAGCAGCCATACACATAATCAGCCCCAGCATTTT. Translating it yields CASSHTHNQPQHF.

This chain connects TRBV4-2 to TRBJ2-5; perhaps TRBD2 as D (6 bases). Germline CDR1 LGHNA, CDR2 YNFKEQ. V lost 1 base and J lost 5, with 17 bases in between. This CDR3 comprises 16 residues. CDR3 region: CASSQVGGPTRETQYF. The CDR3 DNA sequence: TGTGCCAGCAGCCAAGTCGGGGGACCTACGAGGGAGACCCAGTACTTC.

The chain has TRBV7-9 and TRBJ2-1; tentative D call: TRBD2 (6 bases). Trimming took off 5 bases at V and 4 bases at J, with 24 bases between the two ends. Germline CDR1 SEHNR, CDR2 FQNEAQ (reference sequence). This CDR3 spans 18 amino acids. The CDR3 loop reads CASSPKALGGSPYNEQFF. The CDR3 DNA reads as TGTGCCAGCAGCCCTAAAGCTTTGGGGGGAAGCCCTTACAATGAGCAGTTCTTC.

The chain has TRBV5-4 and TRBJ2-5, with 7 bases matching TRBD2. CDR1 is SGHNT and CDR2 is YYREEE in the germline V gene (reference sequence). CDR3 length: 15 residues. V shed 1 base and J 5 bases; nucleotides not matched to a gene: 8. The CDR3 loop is CASSLSSGTSETQYF. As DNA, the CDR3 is TGTGCCAGCAGCTTGTCAAGCGGGACGTCGGAGACCCAGTACTTC.

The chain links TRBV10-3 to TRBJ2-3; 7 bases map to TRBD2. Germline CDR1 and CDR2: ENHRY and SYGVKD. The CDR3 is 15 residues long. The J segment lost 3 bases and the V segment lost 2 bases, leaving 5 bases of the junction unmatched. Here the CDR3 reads CAISEGTTPTDTQYF. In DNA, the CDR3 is TGTGCCATCAGTGAGGGGACTACCCCTACAGATACGCAGTATTTT.

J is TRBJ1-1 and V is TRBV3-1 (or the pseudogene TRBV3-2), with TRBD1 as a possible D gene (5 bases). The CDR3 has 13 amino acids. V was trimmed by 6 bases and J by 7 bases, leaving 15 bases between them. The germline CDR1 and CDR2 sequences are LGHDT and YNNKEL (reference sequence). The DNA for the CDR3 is TGTGCCAGCAGTCTGCAGGGAATGAGTGAAGCTTTCTTT. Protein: CASSLQGMSEAFF.

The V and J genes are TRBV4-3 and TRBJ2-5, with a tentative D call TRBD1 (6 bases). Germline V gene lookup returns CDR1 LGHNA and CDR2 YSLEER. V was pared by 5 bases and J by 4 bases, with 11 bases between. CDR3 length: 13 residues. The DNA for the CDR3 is TGCGCCAGCAGCTCCGACAGGATAGAGACCCAGTACTTC. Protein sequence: CASSSDRIETQYF.

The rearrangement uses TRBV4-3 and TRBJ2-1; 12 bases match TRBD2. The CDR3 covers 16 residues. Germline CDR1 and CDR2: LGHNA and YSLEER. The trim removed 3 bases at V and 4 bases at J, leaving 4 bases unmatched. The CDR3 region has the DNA TGCGCCAGCAGCCAGGGTGGACTAGCGGGGTACAATGAGCAGTTCTTC. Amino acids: CASSQGGLAGYNEQFF.